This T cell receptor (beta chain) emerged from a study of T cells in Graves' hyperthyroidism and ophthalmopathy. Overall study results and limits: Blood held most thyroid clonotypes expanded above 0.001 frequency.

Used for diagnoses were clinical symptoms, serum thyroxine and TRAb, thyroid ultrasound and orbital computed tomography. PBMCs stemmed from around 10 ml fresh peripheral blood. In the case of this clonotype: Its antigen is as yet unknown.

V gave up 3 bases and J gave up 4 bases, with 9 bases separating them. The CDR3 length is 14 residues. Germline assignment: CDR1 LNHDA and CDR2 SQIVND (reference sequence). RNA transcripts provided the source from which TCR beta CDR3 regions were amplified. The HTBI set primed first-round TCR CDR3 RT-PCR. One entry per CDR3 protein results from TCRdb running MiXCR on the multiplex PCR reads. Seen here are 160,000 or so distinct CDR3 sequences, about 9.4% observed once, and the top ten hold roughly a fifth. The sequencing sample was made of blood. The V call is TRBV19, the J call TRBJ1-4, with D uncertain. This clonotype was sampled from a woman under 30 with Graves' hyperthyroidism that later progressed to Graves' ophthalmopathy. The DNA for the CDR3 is TGTGCCAGTAGTATCGCCGGTGATAATGAAAAACTGTTTTTT. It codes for CASSIAGDNEKLFF.